A selection of T cell receptor beta chains follows, all from one sample in a study of T-cell reconstitution after alpha-beta-depleted transplantation in children. Each CDR3 protein is one row after TCRdb ran MiXCR on the PCR reads. The repertoire consists of 350,000 to 400,000 distinct CDR3 sequences, with about a fifth occurring once and the leading ten covering around 3.9%. The input for sequencing was PBMCs from the stem cell graft donor, taken from the stem cell graft. The source of these receptors is a human donor who donated a stem cell graft to a child with acute myeloid leukemia. Both conserved end residues are part of each CDR3. The D gene is left open where the match is weak. Clone size appears in some rows only: once, few, many, or a class for an expanded clone.

DNA: TGTGCCAGCAGTTTCCGCCCGGGTTACGAGCAGTACTTC
CDR3: CASSFRPGYEQYF
D: -
J: TRBJ2-7
V: TRBV6-5
size: few

DNA: TGTGCCAGCAGTACCCAGTTGGGTGAGCAGTTCTTC
CDR3: CASSTQLGEQFF
D: -
J: TRBJ2-1
V: TRBV7-9
size: -

DNA: TGTGCCACCAGTGACCCGGGACAGGGGGCTTCCTACGAGCAGTACTTC
CDR3: CATSDPGQGASYEQYF
D: TRBD1
J: TRBJ2-7
V: TRBV24-1
size: -

DNA: TGCGCCAGCAGCTGGACTAGCGCCGAGCAGTACTTC
CDR3: CASSWTSAEQYF
D: TRBD2
J: TRBJ2-7
V: TRBV5-1
size: few

DNA: TGTGCCAGCAGTTTTCCAGATCTAGTATCCGGGGAGCTGTTTTTT
CDR3: CASSFPDLVSGELFF
D: -
J: TRBJ2-2
V: TRBV12-3/TRBV12-4
size: -

DNA: TGTGCCAGCAGTTTCCTTTTAACGAGCGGGAGGGCTAGCACAGATACGCAGTATTTT
CDR3: CASSFLLTSGRASTDTQYF
D: TRBD2
J: TRBJ2-3
V: TRBV28
size: -

DNA: TGTGCCAGCAGTTCAAGCGTTAACACCGGGGAGCTGTTTTTT
CDR3: CASSSSVNTGELFF
D: -
J: TRBJ2-2
V: TRBV12-3/TRBV12-4
size: many

DNA: TGCGCCAGCAGCCAATTTGCGGGGGCTGGGAACACTGAAGCTTTCTTT
CDR3: CASSQFAGAGNTEAFF
D: -
J: TRBJ1-1
V: TRBV4-1
size: -

DNA: TGCGCCAGCCCCTTCAATCCCTGCTACGAGCAGTACTTC
CDR3: CASPFNPCYEQYF
D: -
J: TRBJ2-7
V: TRBV4-1
size: many

DNA: TGTGCCAGCAGTCCGTGGGGACTAGCGGGCGTATACGAGCAGTACTTC
CDR3: CASSPWGLAGVYEQYF
D: TRBD2
J: TRBJ2-7
V: TRBV12-3/TRBV12-4
size: few

DNA: TGCAGTGCACGACTAGCACTTAACTCCTACGAGCAGTACTTC
CDR3: CSARLALNSYEQYF
D: TRBD2
J: TRBJ2-7
V: TRBV20-1
size: once

DNA: TGTGCCAGCAGTTTAGGGACTAGGAGGCTGTACAATGAGCAGTTCTTC
CDR3: CASSLGTRRLYNEQFF
D: TRBD2
J: TRBJ2-1
V: TRBV28
size: -

DNA: TGTGCCAGCAGTCCGCGGTCGGACACCATATATTTT
CDR3: CASSPRSDTIYF
D: -
J: TRBJ1-3
V: TRBV12-3/TRBV12-4
size: -

DNA: TGTGCCAGCAGCCCCGTTACAGGGGCCTCTGGGGCCAACGTCCTGACTTTC
CDR3: CASSPVTGASGANVLTF
D: TRBD1
J: TRBJ2-6
V: TRBV12-3/TRBV12-4
size: -

DNA: TGCTGTGCTCGTTCCGAGACAGGGAACTCCTACGAGCAGTACTTC
CDR3: CCARSETGNSYEQYF
D: TRBD1
J: TRBJ2-7
V: TRBV20-1
size: once

DNA: TGCGCCAGCAGCACACTGACTAGCGGGAGCTACGAGCAGTACTTC
CDR3: CASSTLTSGSYEQYF
D: TRBD2
J: TRBJ2-7
V: TRBV5-1
size: -

DNA: TGTGCCAGCAGCCCAGACCGTCACGAGCAGTACTTC
CDR3: CASSPDRHEQYF
D: -
J: TRBJ2-7
V: TRBV11-2
size: few